The 16 T cell receptor beta chains reported below all come from one sample, sequenced in a study of blood T cells in healthy people across ages. Sample-barcoded 5' priming and a J-beta primer mix drove a second PCR of 7 to 11 cycles. TCRdb re-called the 5' RACE reads through MiXCR, storing one row per CDR3 protein. The profile shows 550,000 to 600,000 distinct CDR3 sequences, roughly 29% of them singletons. The sample was blood. All receptors come from a woman in her 70s in good health.

V and J are TRBV6-4 and TRBJ2-3; the match to TRBD1 covers 10 bases. This CDR3 contains 15 residues. Losses at the gene ends were 2 bases for V and 1 base for J; bases not matched to a gene: 0. CDR1 is MRHNA, CDR2 SNTAGT, per germline. The CDR3, as DNA: TGTGCCAGCAGTGACGGGACAGGGGGCACAGATACGCAGTATTTT. Its translation is CASSDGTGGTDTQYF.

The chain uses TRBV20-1 and TRBJ2-1; the match to TRBD2 covers 13 bases. There are 15 residues in the CDR3. The V gene's germline CDR1 is DFQATT and CDR2 SNEGSKA (reference sequence). The ends lost 7 bases at V and 5 bases at J; junction bases unmatched: 8. The CDR3 region has the DNA TGCAGTGGCAAAACCGGGACTAGCGGGGACAATGAGCAGTTCTTC. The encoded protein is CSGKTGTSGDNEQFF.

This clonotype was seen only a few times. The chain combines TRBV4-3 with TRBJ1-2; D is possibly TRBD1 (6 bases). Germline assignment: CDR1 LGHNA and CDR2 YSLEER. Trimming removed 0 bases at V and 4 bases at J, with 12 bases between. This CDR3 spans 15 amino acids. As DNA, the CDR3 is TGCGCCAGCAGCCAAGATTTAGGACAGCTCTATGGCTACACCTTC. Protein: CASSQDLGQLYGYTF.

The chain couples TRBV30 to TRBJ2-3, with 7 bases lining up with TRBD1. CDR1 GTSNPN and CDR2 SVGIG come from the germline V gene (reference sequence). This CDR3 has 13 residues. V was clipped by 0 bases and J by 6 bases; unmatched bases: 3. This chain's CDR3 is CAWSVQGSDTQYF. CDR3 DNA: TGTGCCTGGAGTGTACAGGGGTCCGATACGCAGTATTTT.

This sequence joins TRBV12-3 or TRBV12-4 and TRBJ2-5; D is perhaps TRBD1 or TRBD2 (5 bases each). The CDR3 spans 13 residues. V was cut by 3 bases and J by 5 bases, with 10 bases left in between. The CDR3 spells CASSLGVMETQYF. CDR3 DNA sequence: TGTGCCAGCAGTTTGGGGGTAATGGAGACCCAGTACTTC.

This clonotype was detected only a few times. This chain uses TRBV4-3 with TRBJ1-2, with 8 nucleotides matching TRBD1. V trimming: 1 base; J trimming: 8 bases; junction bases outside the gene matches: 9. Germline CDR1 LGHNA, CDR2 YSLEER. The length of the CDR3 is 15 residues. As DNA, the CDR3 is TGCGCCAGCAGCCAAGCGGCAGGGGGCTTGGGAGGCTACACCTTC. Its protein product is CASSQAAGGLGGYTF.

The chain employs TRBV29-1 and TRBJ2-5; no clear D. Trimming stripped 2 bases from V and 7 bases from J, with 11 bases between. The V gene's germline CDR1 is SQVTM and CDR2 ANQGSEA. The CDR3 runs to 12 residues. The DNA for the CDR3 is TGCAGCGTTGAAACTCGTGGCGGGACCCAGTACTTC. Encoded protein: CSVETRGGTQYF.

V and J are TRBV13 and TRBJ2-1; possibly TRBD1 for D (5 bases). V dropped 7 bases and J dropped 8 bases, with 15 bases sitting between them. CDR3 length: 13 residues. Germline V gene lookup returns CDR1 PRHDT and CDR2 FYEKMQ (reference sequence). The CDR3: CASIGVLQDEQFF. Here the CDR3 DNA reads TGTGCCAGCATTGGGGTACTACAGGATGAGCAGTTCTTC.

This clonotype was seen more than once but under ten times. This chain connects TRBV19 to TRBJ1-2; no clear D. Germline assignment: CDR1 LNHDA and CDR2 SQIVND (reference sequence). This CDR3 comprises 12 residues. V was shortened by 3 bases and J by 5 bases, with 7 bases between the two germline ends. The CDR3 DNA reads as TGTGCCAGTAGTATGGTAGCATATGGCTACACCTTC. This codes for CASSMVAYGYTF.

In this sample, this clonotype turned up once. One end of the junction is discordant with germline, which a read error may explain. V usage is TRBV9 and J usage is TRBJ2-5; no definite D call. Germline CDR1 is SGDLS and CDR2 is YYNGEE. The CDR3 has 14 amino acids. In DNA form, the CDR3 reads TGTGCCAGCAACGTAGGCGTGGGTCCAGAGACCCAGTACTTC. Amino acid sequence: CASNVGVGPETQYF.

This chain links TRBV6-1 with TRBJ1-2; TRBD1 might be the D (5 bases). Germline CDR1 and CDR2: MNHNS and SASEGT. Trimming removed 2 bases from V and 2 bases from J, with 9 bases in between. The CDR3 length is 14 residues. The CDR3 DNA is TGTGCCAGCAGTGAATTTGGGACGAACTATGGCTACACCTTC. This sequence encodes CASSEFGTNYGYTF.

This chain uses TRBV6-2 or TRBV6-3 with TRBJ1-5, with a possible D match to TRBD1 (5 bases). The CDR3 loop spans 17 amino acids. V was shortened by 2 bases and J by 1 base, with 15 bases between the two germline ends. Germline V gene data show CDR1 as MNHEY and CDR2 as SVGEGT. The CDR3 DNA sequence: TGTGCCAGCAGTTACGGGACGGGGGTTTCGAGCAATCAGCCCCAGCATTTT. It specifies CASSYGTGVSSNQPQHF.

Written as DNA, the CDR3 is TGTGCCAGCAGCGTAGCTCCGACAGGGCTTGAGACCCAGTACTTC. The encoded protein is CASSVAPTGLETQYF. This rearrangement joins TRBV9 to TRBJ2-5, with TRBD1 identical over 7 bases. Germline lookup yields CDR1 SGDLS and CDR2 YYNGEE. The CDR3 runs 15 residues. V shed 0 bases and J 5 bases; nucleotides not matched to a gene: 7.

This clonotype was observed a handful of times. The chain uses TRBV7-2 and TRBJ2-6, with D possibly being TRBD2 (6 bases). Germline CDR1 reads SGHTA; CDR2 reads FQGNSA. Trimming cost V 6 bases and J 2 bases, with 11 bases left between them. The CDR3 totals 15 residues. For the CDR3, the DNA is TGTGCCAGCAGAGTATGGGAGGCTGGGGCCAACGTCCTGACTTTC. It translates to CASRVWEAGANVLTF.

The genes are TRBV7-2 and TRBJ2-5, with 8 bases matching TRBD2. The CDR3 is 14 residues long. Looked up from germline, CDR1 is SGHTA and CDR2 is FQGNSA. Trimming cost V 5 bases and J 9 bases; bases outside gene matches: 11. CDR3 DNA: TGTGCCAGCAGCCAGACCGGACTAGCCCGGGCCCAGTACTTC. Protein product: CASSQTGLARAQYF.

This clonotype was seen only a few times. Written as DNA, the CDR3 is TGTGCCAGCAGCTTAGTCTGGGGGGCGGCAGATACGCAGTATTTT. Its protein is CASSLVWGAADTQYF. This chain links TRBV7-2 with TRBJ2-3; D is perhaps TRBD1 or TRBD2 (6 bases each). CDR1 is SGHTA, CDR2 FQGNSA, per germline. The CDR3 consists of 15 residues. The germline V and J ends were trimmed by 1 base and 4 bases, with 12 bases remaining between them.